This TCR beta chain was documented in a study of blood T cell repertoires in COVID-19 (dated by TCRdb to 2020 to 2021). In terms of the full investigation: Samples covering the acute and convalescent phases of COVID-19 were provided by collaborators in the United States, Italy and Spain. The material from the prospective study consisted of cDNA or gDNA derived from T cells, B-cell-depleted T cells, or PBMCs. Subjects who had been exposed to COVID-19, were actively infected with it, or had recovered from it provided the deeply sampled blood TCRbeta repertoires that made up the dataset. The repertoires were released in a freely available public database intended as a resource for research on the immune response to SARS-CoV-2. The samples were drawn from two sources: the first 160 participants of the ongoing ImmuneRACE study, and 950 to 1,500 subjects contributed by 6 global collaborators. The sample metadata nearly always contained a de-identified subject ID, COVID-19 status, age in years and sex. HLA class I and class II types, where available, came from metadata supplied by the sample provider rather than from assay-based typing.

Points the paper makes about the study in general: The quantity of clinical and demographic metadata differed by source and by participant and was supplied without curation.

The collaborating institutions used their own protocols to collect whole blood in K2EDTA tubes. For TCRbeta analysis, collaborator samples were shipped as frozen whole blood, as isolated PBMCs, or as DNA extracted from either sample type. The germline V gene yields SGHTA for CDR1 and FQGTGA for CDR2. The CDR3 has 13 amino acids, counting the end cysteine and phenylalanine. The read is trimmed to its CDR3 DNA, 39 bases read in frame from base 1. The V and J ends are trimmed by 5 bases and 1 base, leaving 8 bases between them. TCRbeta CDR3 regions were amplified from genomic DNA using the immunoSEQ Assay, a bias-controlled multiplex PCR. The authors processed their data as follows. The number of nucleated cells in each sample was estimated from the amplification of reference gene primers within the assay. Sequence reads were collapsed and filtered to measure the absolute abundance of every unique TCRbeta CDR3 rearrangement. For each sample, productive Simpson clonality was calculated by taking the square root of Simpson's diversity index across productive rearrangements. Drawn from immuneACCESS, this table holds only the in-frame rearrangements with V and J called that TCRdb kept. Clones are partly lost; checked studies trace under half to an unresolved V gene and leave the rest unexplained. D and trimming come from the DNA, and the V and J calls and clone size come from that table. This sample comprises fewer than 75,000 clones, about 92% of them detected only once. The ten largest clones take up just over 9% of the sample.

To note about this clone: What antigen it recognizes has not been identified. No qualities accompany the bases; no much larger clone lies one base away.

Sequenced sample: peripheral blood. The chain uses TRBV7-3 and TRBJ1-1; the D segment cannot be called with confidence. The clonotype was recovered from a human donor in a cohort sampled during active COVID-19. CDR3 protein: CASSLQPNTEAFF. The DNA sequence reads TGTGCCAGCAGCCTACAGCCGAACACTGAAGCTTTCTTT.